Presented here are 19 T cell receptor beta chains from one specimen sequenced in a study of T-cell memory formation after mild COVID-19. In TCRdb, the 5' RACE reads were re-called with MiXCR into one record per CDR3 protein. Of roughly 130,000 distinct CDR3 sequences in the sample, approximately 15% are singletons; the top ten hold 4% to 6%. Sample: PBMCs or a T cell subset sorted from them (not recorded which). The receptor set was obtained from a young man who had mild COVID-19 (a few samples of this study predate the infection). Cell type and time point are not known.

The chain uses TRBV4-1 and TRBJ1-2, with 7 bases matching TRBD1. The CDR3 is 16 residues long. Trimming cost V 6 bases and J 3 bases; bases outside gene matches: 13. The germline CDR1 and CDR2 sequences are MGHRA and YSYEKL. The CDR3 DNA reads as TGCGCCAGCAGTGAAGGGCCGCAGGGGGGTTACTATGGCTACACCTTC. It translates to CASSEGPQGGYYGYTF.

This clonotype has only a few counts. The chain recombines TRBV4-1 with TRBJ2-3, with D uncertain. Per germline, CDR1 MGHRA and CDR2 YSYEKL. V lost 4 bases to trimming and J lost 6 bases, with 11 bases between them. The CDR3 runs 13 residues. CDR3 DNA sequence: TGCGCCAGCAGCCTAAAGAAAGCGGATACGCAGTATTTT. Translated, it gives CASSLKKADTQYF.

This clonotype occurred a few times. DNA for the CDR3: TGTGCCAGCAAGGACAGGAGGGAGAAAGAGGAAGCTTTCTTT. Its translation: CASKDRREKEEAFF. The chain joins TRBV2 to TRBJ1-1, with 7 bases fitting TRBD1. This CDR3 has 14 residues. Germline assignment: CDR1 SNHLY and CDR2 FYNNEI. V lost 7 bases to trimming and J lost 8 bases; unmatched junction nucleotides: 13. Supplemented by reference TRBV2 and TRBJ1-1, the full variable domain reads EPEVTQTPSHQVTQMGQEVILRCVPISNHLYFYWYRQILGQKVEFLVSFYNNEISEKSEIFDDQFSVERPDGSNFTLKIRSTKLEDSAMYFCASKDRREKEEAFFGQGTRLTVV.

The sample holds a few counts of this clonotype. The chain links TRBV5-5 to TRBJ2-3; TRBD2 is a possible D gene (5 bases). With 0 bases removed from V and 0 bases from J, the gap between germline ends came to 11 bases. CDR3 length equals 16 residues. Germline CDR1 reads SGHKS; CDR2 reads YYEKEE (reference sequence). In DNA, the CDR3 is TGTGCCAGCAGCTTGGGAGGGCTTGGGAGCACAGATACGCAGTATTTT. Encoded protein: CASSLGGLGSTDTQYF.

The chain has TRBV5-1 and TRBJ2-7, with D perhaps TRBD2 (5 bases). Trimming pared 3 bases from V and 3 bases from J, leaving 13 bases between. Germline loops: CDR1 SGHRS, CDR2 YFSETQ. The CDR3 has 14 amino acids. The chain's CDR3 is CASSSRTGDYEQYF. CDR3 in DNA: TGCGCCAGCAGCTCCCGGACCGGGGACTACGAGCAGTACTTC.

V gene TRBV11-2 combines with J gene TRBJ2-2; TRBD1 agrees at 9 bases. The junction had 15 bases not matched to a gene; V was cut back by 5 bases and J by 5 bases. Germline loops: CDR1 SGHAT, CDR2 FQNNGV. The length of the CDR3 is 18 residues. DNA for the CDR3: TGTGCCAGCAGCCGTAAGGGGGAGACAGGGGGAAGAACCGGGGAGCTGTTTTTT. Protein product: CASSRKGETGGRTGELFF.

The chain is built from TRBV20-1 and TRBJ1-2; no clear D. This CDR3 has 13 amino acids. Trimming removed 6 bases at V and 4 bases at J, with 15 bases between. The V gene's germline CDR1 is DFQATT and CDR2 SNEGSKA (reference sequence). The CDR3 reads CSAPDRLGYGYTF. DNA of the CDR3: TGCAGTGCCCCGGACCGGCTCGGCTATGGCTACACCTTC.

The chain has TRBV3-1 and TRBJ2-3; weak D call: TRBD2 (5 bases). The CDR3 is made up of 13 amino acids. Germline loops: CDR1 LGHDT, CDR2 YNNKEL (reference sequence). Trimming cost V 2 bases and J 7 bases, with 10 bases left between them. Here the CDR3 DNA reads TGTGCCAGCAGCCAACAAACGGGAAATACGCAGTATTTT. This translates into CASSQQTGNTQYF.

This clonotype was found a few times. V is TRBV30 and J is TRBJ2-3; 11 bases line up with TRBD2. Germline CDR1 GTSNPN, CDR2 SVGIG (reference sequence). Losses at the gene ends were 0 bases for V and 6 bases for J; bases not matched to a gene: 5. The CDR3 length is 15 residues. The CDR3 bases are TGTGCCTGGAGTGTACTAGCGGGGGCCGGGGATACGCAGTATTTT. The encoded protein is CAWSVLAGAGDTQYF.

This clonotype was observed a handful of times. The germline gene is not matched at one end of the junction; a read error may be the cause. The chain couples TRBV5-6 to TRBJ2-5; 8 nucleotides align to TRBD2. This CDR3 has 13 residues. Germline assignment: CDR1 SGHDT and CDR2 YYEEEE. The CDR3 loop reads CASSLPLSGAIRF. The CDR3 bases are TGTGCCAGCAGCTTGCCACTTAGCGGGGCGATCCGCTTC.

The chain links TRBV4-1 to TRBJ2-5, with 7 positions matching TRBD1. CDR1 is MGHRA, CDR2 YSYEKL, per germline. Unmatched junction bases numbered 10, after V lost 2 bases and J lost 4 bases. There are 16 residues in the CDR3. The DNA of the CDR3 is TGCGCCAGCAGCCAAATGGGACAGCGGAAAGTAGAGACCCAGTACTTC. Translating gives CASSQMGQRKVETQYF.

This clonotype was seen a few times. The chain couples TRBV7-8 to TRBJ1-2; D is uncertain. Germline V gene sequence: CDR1 SGHVS, CDR2 FQNEAQ. Trimming removed 1 base from V and 4 bases from J, with 10 bases in between. The CDR3 has 14 residues. CDR3 DNA: TGTGCCAGCAGCTTAGGTCCGGAATTCTATGGCTACACCTTC. This codes for CASSLGPEFYGYTF.

This clonotype turned up a few times. The J gene is TRBJ1-5, the V gene TRBV24-1; maybe TRBD1 (5 bases). V was cut by 5 bases and J by 4 bases, with 11 bases left in between. The CDR3 sequence is 14 residues long. Germline values: CDR1 KGHDR, CDR2 SFDVKD. CDR3 in amino acids: CATSGQGQNQPQHF. The CDR3 DNA reads TGTGCCACCAGTGGGCAGGGCCAAAATCAGCCCCAGCATTTT.

V gene TRBV5-4 combines with J gene TRBJ2-7; 11 nucleotides align to TRBD1. The CDR3 length is 14 residues. CDR1 and CDR2 from the germline V gene are SGHNT and YYREEE (reference sequence). V lost 5 bases to trimming and J lost 2 bases; unmatched junction nucleotides: 3. CDR3 nucleotides: TGTGCCAGCAGAAGGGACAGGGGGACCTACGAGCAGTACTTC. Amino acids: CASRRDRGTYEQYF.

This CDR3 reads CASSLQSQSSGANVLTF. CDR3 DNA sequence: TGTGCCAGCAGCTTACAGTCACAGAGCTCTGGGGCCAACGTCCTGACTTTC. The rearrangement links TRBV7-2 to TRBJ2-6; D uncertain. The CDR3 spans 17 residues. V was clipped by 2 bases and J by 0 bases, with 11 bases between them. In germline, CDR1 is SGHTA, CDR2 FQGNSA.

This clonotype was recorded many times. The rearrangement links TRBV20-1 to TRBJ2-2; D perhaps matches TRBD1 (5 bases). V was pared by 3 bases and J by 7 bases, with 12 bases between. Germline loops: CDR1 DFQATT, CDR2 SNEGSKA (reference sequence). The CDR3 covers 13 residues. CDR3 DNA sequence: TGCAGTGCTAGCTCAGGGTTGGGCGGGGAGCTGTTTTTT. Protein product: CSASSGLGGELFF.

This chain joins TRBV7-2 and TRBJ1-1; no reliable D call. This CDR3 is 14 amino acids long. Trimming took 2 bases from V and 4 from J, leaving 11 bases between them. Germline CDR1 is SGHTA and CDR2 is FQGNSA. The CDR3 bases are TGTGCCAGCAGCTTACGGTTTAGTGCCACTGAAGCTTTCTTT. Translated: CASSLRFSATEAFF.

The chain has TRBV25-1 and TRBJ2-2; D is uncertain. Germline lookup yields CDR1 MGHDK and CDR2 SYGVNS. There are 13 residues in the CDR3. The V and J ends lost 5 bases and 6 bases respectively, with 10 bases between them. The CDR3 protein is CASSPTGPGELFF. Here the CDR3 DNA reads TGTGCCAGCAGTCCCACCGGGCCCGGGGAGCTGTTTTTT.

The sample holds a few counts of this clonotype. J is TRBJ2-7 and V is TRBV6-2 or TRBV6-3, with 7 positions matching TRBD1. CDR1 is MNHEY, CDR2 SVGEGT, per germline. The CDR3 length is 14 residues. V shed 7 bases and J 6 bases; nucleotides not matched to a gene: 12. In DNA form, the CDR3 reads TGTGCCAGCACCTCGTCCCCACAGGGGTTCGAGCAGTACTTC. Encoded protein: CASTSSPQGFEQYF.